The 29 T cell receptor beta chains reported below all come from one sample, sequenced in a study of T-cell reconstitution after alpha-beta-depleted transplantation in children. Preparing the TCRbeta library involved the use of unique molecular identifiers. TCRdb processed the PCR reads anew with MiXCR; each CDR3 protein has one entry. The sample yields 300,000 to 400,000 distinct CDR3 sequences, under 20% seen once. The material was PBMCs, mostly from graft donor cells, obtained 360 days after TCRalphabeta/CD19-depleted stem cell transplant. The receptors stem from a male patient under 10 years old who had a stem cell transplant for acute lymphoblastic leukemia, so the T cells may come from the graft donor.

The chain combines TRBV5-1 with TRBJ2-5, with D tentatively TRBD1 or TRBD2 (6 bases each). The CDR3 covers 13 residues. Germline V lookup: CDR1 SGHRS, CDR2 YFSETQ. The ends were cut back, 4 bases at V and 7 bases at J, with 14 bases in the middle. The CDR3 region is CASSPVEGGTQYF. CDR3 DNA: TGCGCCAGCAGCCCTGTGGAGGGGGGGACCCAGTACTTC.

This clonotype has just a few counts. The chain combines TRBV9 with TRBJ2-3, with D unresolved. This CDR3 is 13 amino acids long. Germline V lookup: CDR1 SGDLS, CDR2 YYNGEE. V lost 1 base and J lost 5, with 8 bases in between. The CDR3 DNA reads TGTGCCAGCAGCGTAACGCTTCAAGATACGCAGTATTTT. Residues: CASSVTLQDTQYF.

The chain has TRBV5-1 and TRBJ2-1; D possibly uses TRBD1 or TRBD2 (6 bases each). Germline CDR1 reads SGHRS; CDR2 reads YFSETQ. CDR3 length equals 17 residues. V gave up 0 bases and J gave up 7 bases, with 20 bases separating them. The CDR3 DNA follows: TGCGCCAGCAGCTTGGCCAGGGGCGGGGCCCGTTATAATGAGCAGTTCTTC. Amino acids: CASSLARGGARYNEQFF.

This clonotype turned up a few times. The genes are TRBV4-2 and TRBJ1-2; TRBD1 aligns across 9 bases. The CDR3 length is 15 residues. Germline CDR1 reads LGHNA; CDR2 reads YNFKEQ. V lost 0 bases and J lost 7; bases outside the gene matches: 6. CDR3 sequence reads: CASSQERRQGGGYTF. DNA for the CDR3: TGTGCCAGCAGCCAAGAGAGGCGACAGGGGGGTGGCTACACCTTC.

This chain connects TRBV10-3 to TRBJ1-1; D uncertain. Germline V gene data show CDR1 as ENHRY and CDR2 as SYGVKD. Trimming took 6 bases from V and 4 from J, leaving 6 bases between them. CDR3 length: 11 residues. The CDR3 DNA is TGTGCCATCAGGGACTTCACTGAAGCTTTCTTT. Translating gives CAIRDFTEAFF.

This rearrangement joins TRBV29-1 to TRBJ2-2; D uncertain. Trimming took off 6 bases at V and 0 bases at J, with 8 bases between the two ends. This CDR3 contains 13 residues. Germline V CDR1 and CDR2: SQVTM, ANQGSEA. The chain's CDR3 is CSVPLTNTGELFF. CDR3 sequence (DNA): TGCAGCGTCCCCCTAACGAACACCGGGGAGCTGTTTTTT.

V and J are TRBV12-3 or TRBV12-4 and TRBJ2-3; possible D gene TRBD2, 5 bases. Deletions cut 1 base from V and 0 bases from J, with 8 bases between. The CDR3 is made up of 15 amino acids. The chain's CDR3 is CASSLERRSTDTQYF. CDR3 nucleotide sequence: TGTGCCAGCAGTTTAGAGCGGAGAAGCACAGATACGCAGTATTTT.

The V and J genes are TRBV28 and TRBJ2-7; 9 nucleotides match TRBD2. CDR3 length: 16 amino acids. With 3 bases clipped from V and 3 bases from J, the junction kept 9 bases outside the gene matches. From germline, CDR1 is MDHEN and CDR2 SYDVKM. For the CDR3, the DNA is TGTGCCAGCAGTTTTGGGTACGTTAGCGGGGGCTACGAGCAGTACTTC. Residues: CASSFGYVSGGYEQYF.

The V and J genes are TRBV6-2 or TRBV6-3 and TRBJ2-7, with D possibly being TRBD1 (6 bases). This CDR3 spans 16 amino acids. Germline CDR1 is MNHEY and CDR2 is SVGEGT. V lost 6 bases, J lost 1 base, and 19 bases lay in between. Written as DNA, the CDR3 is TGTGCCAGCAGGCCTCTCCCGGGACAAGAATCCTACGAGCAGTACTTC. Translation: CASRPLPGQESYEQYF.

This clonotype was detected ten times or more. The chain employs TRBV6-1 and TRBJ2-3; D assignment may be TRBD1 or TRBD2 (5 bases each). V shed 6 bases and J shed 4 bases, with 17 bases lying between them. Germline-derived CDR1 and CDR2 are MNHNS and SASEGT. This CDR3 contains 15 residues. CDR3 amino acids: CASRGTRGVSDTQYF. The CDR3 DNA is TGTGCCAGCAGAGGAACTAGGGGAGTCTCAGATACGCAGTATTTT.

The rearrangement links TRBV5-6 to TRBJ2-3; no clear D. The V end was cut by 5 bases, the J end by 5 bases, with 15 bases between. The length of the CDR3 is 14 residues. Germline V gives CDR1 SGHDT, CDR2 YYEEEE. The CDR3 reads CASSSVTGGDTQYF. DNA for the CDR3: TGTGCCAGCAGTTCTGTCACGGGTGGAGATACGCAGTATTTT.

The chain uses TRBV5-6 and TRBJ2-1; 9 nucleotides line up with TRBD1. Germline CDR1 reads SGHDT; CDR2 reads YYEEEE. With V trimmed by 1 base and J by 2 bases, 7 bases remained unmatched. CDR3 length: 17 residues. In DNA form, the CDR3 reads TGTGCCAGCAGCTTGTCCCCGGGACAGGGCCCCTACAATGAGCAGTTCTTC. It is translated as CASSLSPGQGPYNEQFF.

In its sample, this clonotype was seen many times. The chain couples TRBV5-1 to TRBJ1-1; 8 bases are a match to TRBD1. With V trimmed by 4 bases and J by 0 bases, 5 bases remained unmatched. CDR3 length: 15 residues. Germline CDR1 SGHRS, CDR2 YFSETQ. In nucleotides, the CDR3 is TGCGCCAGCAGCCCAAGGACAGGGATGAACACTGAAGCTTTCTTT. Its translation: CASSPRTGMNTEAFF.

This clonotype was counted many times. The CDR3 region has the DNA TGTGCCAGCAGCAAACTAGCGGGAGGAACCGGGGAGCTGTTTTTT. Amino acid sequence: CASSKLAGGTGELFF. The V and J genes are TRBV28 and TRBJ2-2; the match to TRBD2 covers 12 bases. Looked up from germline, CDR1 is MDHEN and CDR2 is SYDVKM. This CDR3 region has 15 residues. J gave up 5 bases and V 6 bases, and 4 bases lay outside the gene matches.

The chain couples TRBV11-3 to TRBJ2-1; TRBD1 matches 8 bases. Losses at the gene ends were 5 bases for V and 7 bases for J; bases not matched to a gene: 13. This CDR3 spans 16 amino acids. Germline V gene lookup returns CDR1 SGHNT and CDR2 YENEEA. The chain's CDR3 is CASSPEAGGPRNEQFF. CDR3 sequence (DNA): TGTGCCAGCAGCCCAGAGGCAGGGGGCCCCAGGAATGAGCAGTTCTTC.

The table lists this clonotype with a few counts. This sequence joins TRBV18 and TRBJ2-7; 12 bases are shared with TRBD2. The CDR3 consists of 16 residues. Unmatched junction bases numbered 6, after V lost 0 bases and J lost 6 bases. Per germline, CDR1 KGHSH and CDR2 LQKENI. CDR3 residues: CASSPPTTSGRSEQYF. CDR3 sequence (DNA): TGTGCCAGCTCACCACCTACGACTAGCGGGAGATCCGAGCAGTACTTC.

This clonotype was detected many times. V gene TRBV4-2 combines with J gene TRBJ2-1; D unresolved. Germline loops: CDR1 LGHNA, CDR2 YNFKEQ. This CDR3 region has 12 residues. Trimming took off 0 bases at V and 12 bases at J, with 9 bases between the two ends. DNA of the CDR3: TGTGCCAGCAGCCAAGAAAGGATAAGGCAGTTCTTC. This codes for CASSQERIRQFF.

V gene TRBV4-1 combines with J gene TRBJ2-5; either TRBD1 or TRBD2 may supply D (6 bases each). V was shortened by 0 bases and J by 0 bases, with 17 bases between the two germline ends. CDR1 is MGHRA, CDR2 YSYEKL, per germline. CDR3 length: 18 amino acids. The CDR3 coding sequence is TGCGCCAGCAGCCAAGATGGGACGGGGGCCCGGTACCAAGAGACCCAGTACTTC. Protein: CASSQDGTGARYQETQYF.

This clonotype was seen a handful of times. This chain uses TRBV4-1 with TRBJ2-7, with D tentatively TRBD1 or TRBD2 (5 bases each). The germline V gene has CDR1 MGHRA and CDR2 YSYEKL. This CDR3 has 15 amino acids. The V and J ends lost 3 bases and 0 bases respectively, with 12 bases between them. The CDR3 DNA reads TGCGCCAGCAGCCATCCCGGGGCTACCTCCTACGAGCAGTACTTC. Translated, it gives CASSHPGATSYEQYF.

Ten or more counts support this clonotype. The rearrangement links TRBV12-3 or TRBV12-4 to TRBJ1-2; 9 bases agree with TRBD1. The ends lost 5 bases at V and 5 bases at J; junction bases unmatched: 9. The CDR3 sequence is 15 residues long. This CDR3 is CASSVQGAGNYGYTF. DNA of the CDR3: TGTGCCAGCAGTGTACAGGGGGCTGGGAATTATGGCTACACCTTC.

This clonotype was seen a few times. The chain uses TRBV18 and TRBJ2-3; 8 nucleotides agree with TRBD2. CDR1 is KGHSH, CDR2 LQKENI, per germline. The CDR3 loop spans 15 amino acids. With V trimmed by 3 bases and J by 2 bases, 4 bases remained unmatched. CDR3 in DNA: TGTGCCAGCTCACCTATAGCGGGGAACACAGATACGCAGTATTTT. This translates into CASSPIAGNTDTQYF.

Ten or more counts support this clonotype. This chain connects TRBV4-1 to TRBJ2-1; no reliable D call. V was shortened by 0 bases and J by 2 bases, with 8 bases between the two germline ends. CDR3 length: 15 residues. CDR1 is MGHRA and CDR2 is YSYEKL in the germline V gene. CDR3 in DNA: TGCGCCAGCAGCCAAGAGGTAGCTACCTACAATGAGCAGTTCTTC. Translating it yields CASSQEVATYNEQFF.

The V call is TRBV4-1, the J call TRBJ2-5; 7 nucleotides align to TRBD2. The CDR3 has 18 residues. Per germline, CDR1 MGHRA and CDR2 YSYEKL. V gave up 1 base and J gave up 3 bases; unmatched junction bases: 14. The DNA for the CDR3 is TGCGCCAGCAGCCAAGGGGGCGGCGGGAGTTCCGCGGAAGAGACCCAGTACTTC. As protein: CASSQGGGGSSAEETQYF.

The V gene is TRBV28, the J gene TRBJ2-2; 7 positions match TRBD2. There are 15 residues in the CDR3. Germline lookup yields CDR1 MDHEN and CDR2 SYDVKM. The junction had 2 bases not matched to a gene; V was cut back by 3 bases and J by 1 base. The CDR3 reads CASSFASGNTGELFF. The CDR3 nucleotides are TGTGCCAGCAGTTTCGCTAGCGGGAACACCGGGGAGCTGTTTTTT.

This clonotype was seen ten or more times. The rearrangement links TRBV10-3 to TRBJ2-1; 15 bases map to TRBD2. This CDR3 contains 18 residues. J gave up 7 bases and V 2 bases, and 9 bases lay outside the gene matches. The germline gives CDR1 ENHRY, CDR2 SYGVKD. CDR3 coding DNA: TGTGCCATCAGTGAGCCCCAAGGGGGGACTAGCGGGAGGAATGAGCAGTTCTTC. Amino acids: CAISEPQGGTSGRNEQFF.

Ten or more counts support this clonotype. The chain is built from TRBV12-3 or TRBV12-4 and TRBJ2-2, with TRBD1 matching 8 bases. The CDR3 covers 15 residues. The V gene end was trimmed by 6 bases and the J gene end by 1 base; junction bases not matched to a gene: 4. In DNA form, the CDR3 reads TGTGCCAGCAGGTTCAGGGGGCGGAACACCGGGGAGCTGTTTTTT. Translating gives CASRFRGRNTGELFF.

This clonotype was detected once. CDR3 in amino acids: CASSVGRDRETYEQYF. As DNA, the CDR3 is TGTGCCAGCAGCGTAGGCCGGGACAGGGAGACCTACGAGCAGTACTTC. The chain is built from TRBV9 and TRBJ2-7, with 9 positions matching TRBD1. CDR3 size: 16 residues. In germline, CDR1 is SGDLS, CDR2 YYNGEE. V lost 0 bases, J lost 2 bases, and 6 bases stayed unmatched.

This clonotype was detected only once. This chain's CDR3 is CASSSGRALYNEQFF. The CDR3 nucleotides read TGTGCCAGCAGCAGCGGGAGGGCCTTGTACAATGAGCAGTTCTTC. The chain combines TRBV4-2 with TRBJ2-1, with 10 bases identical to TRBD2. V was clipped by 5 bases and J by 4 bases; unmatched bases: 5. The CDR3 sequence is 15 residues long. In germline, CDR1 is LGHNA, CDR2 YNFKEQ.

The J gene is TRBJ2-7, the V gene TRBV7-9, with 8 nucleotides matching TRBD2. The V and J ends lost 5 bases and 7 bases, in that order; junction bases with no gene match: 10. CDR1 and CDR2 (germline): SEHNR, FQNEAQ (reference sequence). The length of the CDR3 is 14 residues. The CDR3, as DNA: TGTGCCAGCAGCCCCGGGACTAGGGCTGGGGAGCAGTACTTC. Translated: CASSPGTRAGEQYF.